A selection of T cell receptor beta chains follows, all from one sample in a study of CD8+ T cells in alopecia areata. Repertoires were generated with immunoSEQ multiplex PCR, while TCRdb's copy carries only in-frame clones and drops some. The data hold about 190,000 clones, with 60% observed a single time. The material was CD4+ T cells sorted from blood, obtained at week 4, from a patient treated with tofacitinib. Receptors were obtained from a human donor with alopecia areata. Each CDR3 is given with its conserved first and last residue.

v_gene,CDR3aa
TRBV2,CASLAGLGKVTQYF
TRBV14,CASSQAVNTEAFF
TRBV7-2,CASSRDAQHYEQYF
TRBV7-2,CASSFQRESYGRQKTQYF
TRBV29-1,CSVELRGTGELFF
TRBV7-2,CASSPGTGRMNTEAFF
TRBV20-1,CSAQAQETQYF
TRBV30,CAWNPGTAKTQATVEQYF
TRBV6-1,CASSDSGGGGVFDEQYF
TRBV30,CAWSVRDYGYTF
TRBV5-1,CASSLDPGNYEQYF
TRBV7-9,CASERAYNEQFF
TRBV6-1,CASSEAPSGAYNEQFF
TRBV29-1,CSVGSASGRGDEQFF
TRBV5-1,CASSATAGTGELFF
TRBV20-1,CSAHALYEQYF
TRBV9,CASSPRLASYNEQFF
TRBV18,CASSTNADTQYF
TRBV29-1,CSVDSGQGAVGELFF
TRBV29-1,CSAGTGGEETQYF
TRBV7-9,CASSFGASGRSEQFF
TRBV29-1,CSVEGDPAGEKLFF
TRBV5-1,CASGGTGAGANVLTF
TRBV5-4,CASGGSGRAVETQYF
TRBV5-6,CASSLELLSYEQYF
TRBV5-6,CASSNKTGWQPQHF